The 29 T cell receptor beta chains listed next were all sequenced from one sample in a study of blood T cell repertoires in COVID-19. Data came from immunoSEQ multiplex PCR; TCRdb stores just in-frame clones and leaves some out. In the table there are nearly 100,000 clones, around four fifths of which are singletons. Sequencing was done on a sample of peripheral blood. These receptors originate from a man aged 65 to 79 with acute or convalescent COVID-19.

This clone was observed a single time. The CDR3 sequence: CASSWELRGYEQYF. CDR3 nucleotide sequence: TGTGCCAGCAGTTGGGAACTCCGGGGCTACGAGCAGTACTTC. The V and J genes are TRBV2 and TRBJ2-7; tentative D call: TRBD2 (5 bases). The V and J ends lost 5 bases and 3 bases respectively, with 14 bases between them. Germline CDR1 is SNHLY and CDR2 is FYNNEI. The CDR3 contains 14 residues.

The chain uses TRBV11-2 and TRBJ2-7; 7 bases are shared with TRBD1. The CDR3 consists of 15 residues. V shed 1 base, J shed 3 bases, and the junction held 6 bases outside the gene matches. Germline lookup yields CDR1 SGHAT and CDR2 FQNNGV. The CDR3 sequence: CASSLGLSGGYEQYF. The DNA of the CDR3 is TGTGCCAGCAGCTTAGGCCTCTCAGGGGGCTACGAGCAGTACTTC.

The table lists this clone with a few counts. This rearrangement joins TRBV11-2 to TRBJ1-2; no clear D. Per the germline V gene, CDR1 is SGHAT and CDR2 is FQNNGV. This CDR3 region has 14 residues. Trimming took 0 bases from V and 4 from J, leaving 9 bases between them. CDR3 nucleotide sequence: TGTGCCAGCAGCTTAGAACCGGGTCCCTATGGCTACACCTTC. It specifies CASSLEPGPYGYTF.

V and J are TRBV28 and TRBJ1-2; 9 bases align to TRBD1. CDR1 and CDR2 from the germline V gene are MDHEN and SYDVKM. The CDR3 has 14 residues. V trimming: 5 bases; J trimming: 4 bases; junction bases outside the gene matches: 5. CDR3 sequence reads: CASSRTGVPYGYTF. DNA for the CDR3: TGTGCCAGCAGTCGGACAGGGGTCCCCTATGGCTACACCTTC.

CDR3 DNA: TGTGCCAGCAGTCCTGACAGGGGAGGAACTGAAGCTTTCTTT. Protein sequence: CASSPDRGGTEAFF. The gene calls are TRBV6-5 and TRBJ1-1; 8 bases line up with TRBD1. The germline V gene has CDR1 MNHEY and CDR2 SVGAGI. This CDR3 spans 14 amino acids. The V and J ends lost 5 bases and 5 bases, in that order; junction bases with no gene match: 7.

This clone has just one count. The J gene is TRBJ2-7, the V gene TRBV3-1 (or the pseudogene TRBV3-2); a weak D match, TRBD2 (5 bases). The CDR3 is 18 amino acids. V lost 4 bases, J lost 0 bases, and 22 bases lay in between. CDR1 LGHDT and CDR2 YNNKEL come from the germline V gene (reference sequence). CDR3 DNA sequence: TGTGCCAGCAGCCCCCGAGCTGCGGGCAGAAAAAGCTCCTACGAGCAGTACTTC. Its protein is CASSPRAAGRKSSYEQYF.

This clone was recorded a few times. Compared with germline, one end of the junction differs, possibly owing to a read error. This chain connects TRBV2 to TRBJ1-5; weak D call: TRBD1 (6 bases). The CDR3 is 18 amino acids. Germline V gene data show CDR1 as SNHLY and CDR2 as FYNNEI. The DNA of the CDR3 is TGTGCCAGCAGAGAAGGGCGGGGGGCCCTTTGGAGCAATCAGCCCCAGCATTTT. Translating it yields CASREGRGALWSNQPQHF.

J is TRBJ1-1 and V is TRBV7-8; D is ambiguous. Germline CDR1 and CDR2: SGHVS and FQNEAQ. Trimming pared 6 bases from V and 0 bases from J, leaving 8 bases between. The length of the CDR3 is 13 residues. The chain's CDR3 is CASRVGMNTEAFF. CDR3 in DNA: TGTGCCAGCAGGGTCGGGATGAACACTGAAGCTTTCTTT. The whole variable domain, filled in from reference TRBV7-8 and TRBJ1-1, reads GAGVSQSPRYKVAKRGQDVALRCDPISGHVSLFWYQQALGQGPEFLTYFQNEAQLDKSGLPSDRFFAERPEGSVSTLKIQRTQQEDSAVYLCASRVGMNTEAFFGQGTRLTVV.

The rearrangement joins TRBV9 to TRBJ1-2; D remains unclear. The CDR3 consists of 15 residues. Trimming left V 5 bases short and J 5 bases short, with 19 bases between. Germline CDR1 reads SGDLS; CDR2 reads YYNGEE. CDR3 sequence: CASSDYAGDVYGYTF. DNA of the CDR3: TGTGCCAGCAGTGACTATGCCGGGGATGTTTATGGCTACACCTTC.

This chain uses TRBV7-3 with TRBJ1-2, with D perhaps matching TRBD1 (6 bases). The germline V gene encodes CDR1 SGHTA and CDR2 FQGTGA. The length of the CDR3 is 15 residues. V lost 7 bases and J 4 bases, leaving 19 bases between the germline ends. As DNA, the CDR3 is TGTGCCAGCACCTCACAGGGACGGGGCCTCTATGGCTACACCTTC. This gives the protein CASTSQGRGLYGYTF.

The chain is built from TRBV19 and TRBJ1-4, with 8 bases matching TRBD1. The CDR3 runs 15 residues. With V trimmed by 8 bases and J by 8 bases, 13 bases remained unmatched. From germline, CDR1 is LNHDA and CDR2 SQIVND (reference sequence). The CDR3 reads CASRNQQGVGEKLFF. The DNA of the CDR3 is TGTGCCAGTCGAAACCAACAGGGGGTTGGGGAAAAACTGTTTTTT.

The table lists this clone with a count of one. The V and J genes are TRBV28 and TRBJ2-7; 13 bases are a match to TRBD2. The length of the CDR3 is 14 residues. Germline CDR1 reads MDHEN; CDR2 reads SYDVKM. V was clipped by 6 bases and J by 7 bases; unmatched bases: 6. The CDR3 sequence is CASSGTSGNREQYF. CDR3 coding DNA: TGTGCCAGCAGCGGGACTAGCGGGAACCGGGAGCAGTACTTC.

The V and J genes are TRBV5-1 and TRBJ2-1, with 7 bases fitting TRBD1. Per germline, CDR1 SGHRS and CDR2 YFSETQ. The CDR3 is 14 amino acids. Trimming took 5 bases from V and 7 from J; bases not matched to a gene: 9. The DNA for the CDR3 is TGCGCCAGCAGTTTCGGACAGGATGGGAATGAGCAGTTCTTC. Translation: CASSFGQDGNEQFF.

The chain combines TRBV30 with TRBJ2-7, with D perhaps TRBD2 (6 bases). The germline V gene encodes CDR1 GTSNPN and CDR2 SVGIG (reference sequence). V dropped 0 bases and J dropped 7 bases, with 7 bases sitting between them. The CDR3 contains 11 residues. The CDR3 nucleotides read TGTGCCTGGAGTGTACTAGCTGAGCAGTACTTC. It encodes CAWSVLAEQYF.

The chain couples TRBV5-1 to TRBJ2-7, with a tentative D call TRBD2 (5 bases). Germline V gene lookup returns CDR1 SGHRS and CDR2 YFSETQ. V lost 3 bases to trimming and J lost 2 bases, with 12 bases between them. CDR3 length: 14 amino acids. The CDR3 sequence: CASSYSGVTYEQYF. As DNA, the CDR3 is TGCGCCAGCAGCTACTCCGGGGTTACCTACGAGCAGTACTTC.

This clone showed up just a few times. The chain couples TRBV5-8 to TRBJ2-1, with D possibly matching TRBD1 (5 bases). This CDR3 is built from 16 residues. Per germline, CDR1 SGHTS and CDR2 YDEGEE. Trimming pared 4 bases from V and 5 bases from J, leaving 19 bases between. CDR3 coding DNA: TGTGCCAGCAGCCGAGCAGGGAATCTACTTCACAATGAGCAGTTCTTC. Amino acid sequence: CASSRAGNLLHNEQFF. The complete variable domain, with remaining parts taken from reference TRBV5-8 and TRBJ2-1, reads EAGVTQSPTHLIKTRGQQATLRCSPISGHTSVYWYQQALGLGLQFLLWYDEGEERNRGNFPPRFSGRQFPNYSSELNVNALELEDSALYLCASSRAGNLLHNEQFFGPGTRLTVL.

The V gene is TRBV30, the J gene TRBJ2-1; 7 positions match TRBD2. V lost 4 bases to trimming and J lost 0 bases; unmatched junction nucleotides: 6. Per germline, CDR1 GTSNPN and CDR2 SVGIG (reference sequence). The CDR3 is 15 amino acids. CDR3 nucleotide sequence: TGTGCCTGGACAAAGCGGACTAGCTCCTACAATGAGCAGTTCTTC. It codes for CAWTKRTSSYNEQFF.

CDR3 sequence: CASSEGGQPLGPQHF. CDR3 DNA: TGTGCCAGCAGTGAAGGGGGACAGCCCTTAGGGCCCCAGCATTTT. The J gene is TRBJ1-5, the V gene TRBV25-1; 7 bases align to TRBD1. Germline values: CDR1 MGHDK, CDR2 SYGVNS. This CDR3 has 15 residues. The junction had 10 bases not matched to a gene; V was cut back by 2 bases and J by 9 bases. Based on the CDR3 plus reference TRBV25-1 and TRBJ1-5, the full variable domain is EADIYQTPRYLVIGTGKKITLECSQTMGHDKMYWYQQDPGMELHLIHYSYGVNSTEKGDLSSESTVSRIRTEHFPLTLESARPSHTSQYLCASSEGGQPLGPQHFGDGTRLSIL.

V gene TRBV3-1 (or the pseudogene TRBV3-2) combines with J gene TRBJ1-2, with unresolved D. Trimming took off 0 bases at V and 9 bases at J, with 8 bases between the two ends. This CDR3 comprises 12 residues. Germline-derived CDR1 and CDR2 are LGHDT and YNNKEL (reference sequence). The CDR3 nucleotides read TGTGCCAGCAGCCAAGATCTAGCCCGCTACACCTTC. This sequence encodes CASSQDLARYTF.

The rearrangement links TRBV2 to TRBJ1-6; D gene uncertain. V was trimmed by 4 bases and J by 8 bases, leaving 9 bases between them. Germline assignment: CDR1 SNHLY and CDR2 FYNNEI. The CDR3 spans 13 residues. This CDR3 reads CASSADTYSPLHF. DNA of the CDR3: TGTGCCAGCAGTGCCGATACATATTCACCCCTCCACTTT.

This rearrangement joins TRBV15 to TRBJ2-4, with D tentatively TRBD1 (6 bases). V lost 5 bases and J lost 2, with 10 bases in between. CDR1 is LNHNV, CDR2 YYDKDF, per germline (reference sequence). This CDR3 is 14 amino acids long. The CDR3 is CATSARGTKNIQYF. The CDR3 nucleotides are TGTGCCACCAGCGCCAGGGGAACCAAAAACATTCAGTACTTC.

This rearrangement joins TRBV28 to TRBJ1-4; TRBD1 matches 7 bases. The CDR3 has 15 residues. The J segment lost 1 base and the V segment lost 4 bases, leaving 3 bases of the junction unmatched. CDR1 and CDR2 from the germline V gene are MDHEN and SYDVKM. The DNA for the CDR3 is TGTGCCAGCAGTTCCCGACAGGGAACTAATGAAAAACTGTTTTTT. It yields the protein CASSSRQGTNEKLFF.

This chain uses TRBV6-5 with TRBJ1-4, with D possibly TRBD1 on 6 matching bases. Deletions cut 8 bases from V and 0 bases from J, with 13 bases between. The CDR3 sequence is 15 residues long. CDR1 is MNHEY and CDR2 is SVGAGI in the germline V gene. The CDR3 DNA is TGTGCCAGCCAAGGGGACACAGCAACTAATGAAAAACTGTTTTTT. It is translated as CASQGDTATNEKLFF.

The gene calls are TRBV27 and TRBJ1-6; 8 positions agree with TRBD1. The CDR3 sequence is 15 residues long. Trimming cost V 6 bases and J 7 bases; bases outside gene matches: 8. CDR1 is MNHEY and CDR2 is SMNVEV in the germline V gene (reference sequence). The CDR3 bases are TGTGCCAGCAGGTGGACCGGGACAGGCAATTCACCCCTCCACTTT. This codes for CASRWTGTGNSPLHF.

The gene calls are TRBV5-1 and TRBJ2-7; 10 nucleotides match TRBD1. The CDR3 extends over 13 amino acids. V was pared by 0 bases and J by 7 bases, with 1 base of the junction left unmatched. CDR1 and CDR2 from the germline V gene are SGHRS and YFSETQ. As DNA, the CDR3 is TGCGCCAGCAGCTTGGGACAGGGGGCGGAGCAGTACTTC. Translation: CASSLGQGAEQYF.

The V call is TRBV6-6, the J call TRBJ1-1, with 7 bases identical to TRBD1. CDR3 size: 16 residues. The germline V gene has CDR1 MNHNY and CDR2 SVGAGI (reference sequence). The V gene end was trimmed by 6 bases and the J gene end by 1 base; junction bases not matched to a gene: 11. The CDR3 sequence: CASSKTQGSGNTEAFF. In DNA form, the CDR3 reads TGTGCCAGCAGCAAAACACAGGGGTCGGGGAACACTGAAGCTTTCTTT.

V gene TRBV30 combines with J gene TRBJ2-7, with 13 positions matching TRBD2. CDR1 is GTSNPN, CDR2 SVGIG, per germline (reference sequence). This CDR3 region has 16 residues. The V and J ends lost 2 bases and 6 bases, in that order; junction bases with no gene match: 10. This CDR3 reads CAWSLRTSGRSGEQYF. The CDR3 DNA is TGTGCCTGGAGTCTCCGGACTAGCGGGAGATCTGGCGAGCAGTACTTC. The full variable domain, completed using reference TRBV30 and TRBJ2-7, is SQTIHQWPATLVQPVGSPLSLECTVEGTSNPNLYWYRQAAGRGLQLLFYSVGIGQISSEVPQNLSASRPQDRQFILSSKKLLLSDSGFYLCAWSLRTSGRSGEQYFGPGTRLTVT.

The chain has TRBV29-1 and TRBJ2-3; no reliable D call. CDR1 is SQVTM and CDR2 is ANQGSEA in the germline V gene. The length of the CDR3 is 11 residues. Trimming cost V 6 bases and J 4 bases, with 8 bases left between them. CDR3 sequence: CSVVVADTQYF. The CDR3 DNA follows: TGCAGCGTCGTCGTAGCAGATACGCAGTATTTT.

This chain connects TRBV6-1 to TRBJ2-2; 7 bases fit TRBD2. This CDR3 region has 16 residues. CDR1 is MNHNS and CDR2 is SASEGT in the germline V gene. V lost 2 bases and J lost 2; bases outside the gene matches: 5. The CDR3 sequence is CASSEFRAGNTGELFF. For the CDR3, the DNA is TGTGCCAGCAGTGAATTCCGAGCGGGAAACACCGGGGAGCTGTTTTTT.